Below, one T cell receptor (beta chain) is given with its context. All enrollees were about 18 to 100 years old and from 24 US areas. Donors in Cohort 3 counted as recovered after two negative PCRs, clearance, or symptom resolution. Study processing details: Reference gene primer amplification gave nucleated cell count estimates. The table came from immunoSEQ multiplex PCR; TCRdb's copy has only in-frame clones and leaves some out. V and J calls and clone size are those listed in that table; D and trimming were worked out from the DNA. The sample contains fewer than 250,000 clones, around 89% of which appear only once. Between the trimmed V and J ends, which lost 8 bases and 7 bases, there was a span of 27 bases. The CDR3 contains 17 residues. Germline CDR1 is MGHDK and CDR2 is SYGVNS. The sample belongs to a study of blood T cell repertoires in COVID-19. Study information: COVID-19 samples collected from the United States, Italy and Spain covered acute and convalescent phases.

Sequences were obtained from PBMCs or T cells enriched from blood (not recorded which). This chain links TRBV25-1 with TRBJ1-5; tentatively, D is TRBD1 (6 bases). The TCR comes from a woman between 18 and 30 years old who had recovered from COVID-19. DNA for the CDR3: TGTGCCAGCCCTAAGGCGGGGGCAACGGTGCAATGCCAGCCCCAGCATTTT. Translation gives CASPKAGATVQCQPQHF.